One sample yielded the 25 T cell receptor beta chains listed below, sequenced in a study of metastatic and nonmetastatic thyroid tumors. TCRdb re-called clones from the PCR reads using MiXCR. The sample lists 15,000 or so clones, 12% occurring once. The entire patient cohort was treatment-naive prior to thyroid surgery. Input material: blood. The receptor set was obtained from a female donor with papillary thyroid cancer or a benign thyroid nodule (not recorded which). Some clones in this sample may be carry-over from other donors' samples.

This clone was seen ten or more times. The gene calls are TRBV9 and TRBJ2-7, with TRBD2 identical over 7 bases. Germline trimming cut 0 bases from V and 1 base from J; bases unmatched to any gene: 4. This CDR3 comprises 15 residues. Germline V CDR1 and CDR2: SGDLS, YYNGEE. CDR3 sequence reads: CASSVDGGESYEQYF. The CDR3 DNA sequence: TGTGCCAGCAGCGTAGATGGGGGGGAGTCCTACGAGCAGTACTTC.

This clone showed up many times. The gene calls are TRBV10-3 and TRBJ1-5, with D uncertain. This CDR3 has 15 amino acids. Deletions cut 0 bases from V and 9 bases from J, with 15 bases between. Germline CDR1 reads ENHRY; CDR2 reads SYGVKD. The CDR3 sequence is CAISESPGADLPQHF. The CDR3 region has the DNA TGTGCCATCAGTGAGTCGCCTGGTGCGGACTTGCCCCAGCATTTT.

This clone was picked up many times. The chain couples TRBV19 to TRBJ2-1; 9 positions match TRBD2. There are 16 residues in the CDR3. Germline trimming cut 6 bases from V and 0 bases from J; bases unmatched to any gene: 6. The V gene's germline CDR1 is LNHDA and CDR2 SQIVND (reference sequence). CDR3 nucleotide sequence: TGTGCCAGTAGAGGCAAACTAGCGGGCTCCTACAATGAGCAGTTCTTC. Translation: CASRGKLAGSYNEQFF.

This clone was seen many times. The rearrangement joins TRBV12-5 to TRBJ2-3; no definite D call. Trimming left V 3 bases short and J 4 bases short, with 8 bases between. The CDR3 has 13 amino acids. The germline V gene has CDR1 LGHNT and CDR2 FRNRAP. The CDR3 spells CASGLSVADTQYF. DNA of the CDR3: TGTGCTAGTGGTTTATCGGTTGCAGATACGCAGTATTTT.

A word on this clone: This could be a read error, since a much larger clone is one nucleotide away. At the DNA level, this CDR3 is encoded by other sequences in the same sample as well. The rearrangement joins TRBV5-6 to TRBJ2-5; no clear D. Germline-derived CDR1 and CDR2 are SGHDT and YYEEEE. V lost 0 bases, J lost 1 base, and 13 bases lay in between. CDR3 length equals 16 residues. The CDR3, as DNA: TGTGCCAGCAGCTTGGGTACAGTGTGGCTCCAAGAGACCCAGTACTTC. As protein: CASSLGTVWLQETQYF.

This clone has ten or more counts. The chain uses TRBV6-2 or TRBV6-3 and TRBJ2-5, with 11 bases fitting TRBD2. Germline assignment: CDR1 MNHEY and CDR2 SVGEGT. The CDR3 spans 16 residues. V shed 6 bases and J 2 bases; nucleotides not matched to a gene: 8. The CDR3 reads CASRDRLAGFQETQYF. The CDR3, as DNA: TGTGCCAGCAGAGATAGACTAGCGGGATTTCAAGAGACCCAGTACTTC.

This clone came up a few times. The rearrangement joins TRBV12-3 or TRBV12-4 to TRBJ2-1; tentative D call: TRBD2 (6 bases). V gave up 7 bases and J gave up 6 bases, with 22 bases separating them. The CDR3 consists of 16 residues. This CDR3 reads CASNWGLGGGLNEQFF. The CDR3 bases are TGTGCCAGCAATTGGGGTTTGGGGGGTGGCCTCAATGAGCAGTTCTTC.

Comments on this clone: Since a much larger clone is just one base distant, this may be a read error. This CDR3 is also generated by other DNA sequences in the sample. The rearrangement links TRBV2 to TRBJ2-5; 7 nucleotides align to TRBD2. The germline gives CDR1 SNHLY, CDR2 FYNNEI. This CDR3 is built from 12 residues. The CDR3 reads CASREGRETQYF. In DNA form, the CDR3 reads TGCGCCAGCAGGGAGGGGAGGGAGACCCAGTACTTC.

This sequence joins TRBV11-3 and TRBJ2-2; 13 bases align to TRBD2. V lost 6 bases and J lost 8; bases outside the gene matches: 9. This CDR3 has 16 residues. Germline loops: CDR1 SGHNT, CDR2 YENEEA. This chain's CDR3 is CASRVPTSGGSGELFF. CDR3 bases: TGTGCCAGCAGAGTACCGACTAGCGGGGGGTCGGGGGAGCTGTTTTTT.

This clone is medium-sized. V and J are TRBV27 and TRBJ2-7; 8 bases line up with TRBD2. The CDR3 contains 14 residues. Trimming at V came to 6 bases and at J to 2 bases, leaving 6 bases not matched to a gene. Germline V gene data show CDR1 as MNHEY and CDR2 as SMNVEV (reference sequence). This chain's CDR3 is CASSRKAGAYEQYF. The CDR3 DNA sequence: TGTGCCAGCAGCCGAAAAGCGGGAGCCTACGAGCAGTACTTC.

The chain uses TRBV19 and TRBJ2-2; D may be TRBD2 (5 bases). Germline V gives CDR1 LNHDA, CDR2 SQIVND (reference sequence). With 5 bases removed from V and 1 base from J, the gap between germline ends came to 8 bases. The CDR3 is 14 amino acids. The CDR3 nucleotides read TGTGCCAGTAGTCCGGGGATGAACACCGGGGAGCTGTTTTTT. Its translation is CASSPGMNTGELFF.

At least ten counts were recorded for this clone. This chain joins TRBV30 and TRBJ1-1; D remains unclear. There are 17 residues in the CDR3. The germline CDR1 and CDR2 sequences are GTSNPN and SVGIG (reference sequence). Trimming removed 3 bases from V and 3 bases from J, with 23 bases in between. CDR3 sequence reads: CAWSPETGVGLDTEAFF. CDR3 sequence (DNA): TGTGCCTGGAGCCCAGAGACCGGGGTTGGGTTGGACACTGAAGCTTTCTTT.

In the case of this clone: A much larger clonotype is one base distant, so this may be a read error. Other DNA variants within this sample encode the same CDR3. The DNA of the CDR3 is TGCGCCAGCTCGACTAGCGGGGCAACAGAGACCCAGTATTTC. It translates to CASSTSGATETQYF. This chain connects TRBV5-1 to TRBJ2-5; 11 nucleotides match TRBD2. The CDR3 totals 14 residues. The germline CDR1 and CDR2 sequences are SGHRS and YFSETQ.

This clone was observed many times. The chain has TRBV6-1 and TRBJ2-2, with 16 bases matching TRBD2. The junction had 14 bases not matched to a gene; V was cut back by 6 bases and J by 1 base. CDR3 length equals 21 residues. Per germline, CDR1 MNHNS and CDR2 SASEGT. CDR3: CASREPWGTSGRAGNTGELFF. The CDR3 nucleotides read TGTGCCAGCAGGGAACCTTGGGGGACTAGCGGGAGGGCCGGGAACACCGGGGAGCTGTTTTTT.

There are many counts of this clone. The CDR3 protein is CASSRGDSNTEAFF. The CDR3 coding sequence is TGTGCCAGCTCACGGGGGGACAGTAACACTGAAGCTTTCTTT. The chain recombines TRBV18 with TRBJ1-1; TRBD1 matches 7 bases. The germline gives CDR1 KGHSH, CDR2 LQKENI. J gave up 2 bases and V 4 bases, and 4 bases lay outside the gene matches. The CDR3 totals 14 residues.

The V gene is TRBV6-2 or TRBV6-3, the J gene TRBJ1-1; the D gene is possibly TRBD1 (5 bases). Germline CDR1 is MNHEY and CDR2 is SVGEGT. V lost 2 bases to trimming and J lost 5 bases, with 9 bases between them. This CDR3 region has 13 residues. The CDR3 sequence: CASSYGGGTEAFF. The CDR3 region has the DNA TGTGCCAGCAGTTACGGGGGAGGGACTGAAGCTTTCTTT.

This clone showed up many times. The V gene is TRBV9, the J gene TRBJ2-1, with TRBD1 matching over 8 bases. The trim removed 3 bases at V and 0 bases at J, leaving 2 bases unmatched. CDR3 size: 15 residues. CDR1 and CDR2 (germline): SGDLS, YYNGEE. This chain's CDR3 is CASSDRGDSYNEQFF. The CDR3 DNA reads as TGTGCCAGCAGCGACAGGGGGGACTCCTACAATGAGCAGTTCTTC.

This clone was detected ten times or more. As DNA, the CDR3 is TGCGCCAGCAGCTCAAGACAGGGACCAGATACGCAGTATTTT. Protein: CASSSRQGPDTQYF. The V gene is TRBV4-3, the J gene TRBJ2-3; 7 bases fit TRBD1. CDR3 length equals 14 residues. Trimming removed 5 bases from V and 4 bases from J; junction bases left unmatched: 6. CDR1 LGHNA and CDR2 YSLEER come from the germline V gene.

The V call is TRBV9, the J call TRBJ2-1; 7 bases agree with TRBD2. CDR3 size: 15 residues. Germline loops: CDR1 SGDLS, CDR2 YYNGEE. With V trimmed by 3 bases and J by 10 bases, 13 bases remained unmatched. CDR3 in amino acids: CASSGAREGSLEQFF. In DNA form, the CDR3 reads TGTGCCAGCAGCGGTGCAAGGGAGGGATCTTTGGAGCAGTTCTTC.

The chain combines TRBV11-2 with TRBJ2-1; TRBD1 is a possible D gene (6 bases). The V gene's germline CDR1 is SGHAT and CDR2 FQNNGV. The CDR3 sequence is 15 residues long. V lost 4 bases and J lost 1, with 11 bases in between. This CDR3 is CASSSRGNSYNEQFF. Written as DNA, the CDR3 is TGTGCCAGCAGCTCCAGGGGTAATTCCTACAATGAGCAGTTCTTC.

CDR3 coding DNA: TGTGCCAGCACTTTGGCTGTAAGCTACTACGAGCAGTACTTC. Translated: CASTLAVSYYEQYF. This chain uses TRBV28 with TRBJ2-7, with D unresolved. The CDR3 consists of 14 residues. Trimming removed 7 bases from V and 3 bases from J, with 16 bases in between. Per germline, CDR1 MDHEN and CDR2 SYDVKM.

The V gene is TRBV27, the J gene TRBJ1-2, with no clear D. CDR3 length: 13 amino acids. The germline V gene encodes CDR1 MNHEY and CDR2 SMNVEV (reference sequence). The germline V and J ends were trimmed by 6 bases and 2 bases, with 10 bases remaining between them. Here the CDR3 DNA reads TGTGCCAGCAGGGCTCGGTCCAACTATGGCTACACCTTC. This encodes CASRARSNYGYTF.

Many counts were recorded for this clone. The rearrangement uses TRBV7-2 and TRBJ2-3; D not certain. The V gene lost 5 bases and the J gene lost 0 bases, with 9 bases spanning the gap. This CDR3 has 14 amino acids. CDR1 is SGHTA and CDR2 is FQGNSA in the germline V gene. This CDR3 is CASSPLTSTDTQYF. CDR3 nucleotide sequence: TGTGCCAGCAGCCCCCTCACAAGCACAGATACGCAGTATTTT.

This clone has a count of ten or more. This chain joins TRBV11-2 and TRBJ2-7; TRBD1 is a possible D gene (5 bases). The V and J ends lost 6 bases and 5 bases respectively, with 23 bases between them. This CDR3 is built from 16 residues. The V gene's germline CDR1 is SGHAT and CDR2 FQNNGV. The CDR3 nucleotides read TGTGCCAGCAGTTCCTTCGACCCCGAGACAGAGAACGAGCAGTACTTC. This encodes CASSSFDPETENEQYF.

V is TRBV20-1 and J is TRBJ2-1; 14 nucleotides match TRBD2. With 6 bases clipped from V and 8 bases from J, the junction kept 9 bases outside the gene matches. The CDR3 length is 15 residues. From germline, CDR1 is DFQATT and CDR2 SNEGSKA (reference sequence). The CDR3 loop is CSARRGTSGSYEQFF. The CDR3 bases are TGCAGTGCGAGGCGCGGGACTAGCGGGAGCTATGAGCAGTTCTTC.